The rows below give T cell receptor beta chains drawn from one sample of a study of shared clonotypes between healthy human individuals. Clones were read by immunoSEQ multiplex PCR, and TCRdb kept only the in-frame ones, dropping some. The profile shows hundreds of thousands of clones, approximately 74% of them singletons. Material for sequencing was memory CD4+ T cells sorted from blood. Receptors were obtained from a woman aged 25-40 years in good health. CDR3s include the opening cysteine and the closing phenylalanine or tryptophan. Fields, in order: clone size, V gene, J gene, D gene, CDR3 length, CDR3 DNA, CDR3 protein. D genes are given only for firm matches. Some rows mark clone size as missing; the rest say once, few, many or name a class of expanded clone.

>.|TRBV5-1|TRBJ2-5|.|13
TGCGCCAGCAGACGGGACACACAAGAGACCCAGTACTTC
CASRRDTQETQYF
>.|TRBV9|TRBJ2-7|.|16
TGTGCCAGCAGCGTAGGGGACAGCGGGCGCCAGTACGAGCAGTACTTC
CASSVGDSGRQYEQYF
>.|TRBV9|TRBJ2-3|.|14
TGTGCCAGCAGCGCCCGCGCCTCTTCCGATACGCAGTATTTT
CASSARASSDTQYF
>once|TRBV28|TRBJ1-1|.|15
TGTGCCAGCGAACAATGGCGGGGGGTGAACACTGAAGCTTTCTTT
CASEQWRGVNTEAFF
>.|TRBV6-5|TRBJ2-1|TRBD2|16
TGTGCCAGCAGTTACTCAAGACTAGCGGGAAGCAATGAGCAGTTCTTC
CASSYSRLAGSNEQFF
>.|TRBV10-3|TRBJ2-7|TRBD2|14
TGTGCCATCGCGTCTAGCGGGCCGCTAGGCGAGCAGTACTTC
CAIASSGPLGEQYF
>.|TRBV25-1|TRBJ2-6|.|15
TGTGCCAGCAGTGATGATGGCTCTGGGGCCAACGTCCTGACTTTC
CASSDDGSGANVLTF
>.|TRBV28|TRBJ2-7|.|15
TGTGCCAGCACCGACCCTCCCGGGACACCCTACGAGCAGTACTTC
CASTDPPGTPYEQYF
>.|TRBV7-9|TRBJ2-3|TRBD2|16
TGTGCCAGCGCGGAGACTAGCGGGAGACGCACAGATACGCAGTATTTT
CASAETSGRRTDTQYF
>.|TRBV4-2|TRBJ2-3|.|14
TGTGCCAGCAGCCAAGATATAACCACAGATACGCAGTATTTT
CASSQDITTDTQYF